The clone carrying this T cell receptor beta chain occurred many times. Its antigen is still unknown. TCR beta VDJ and CDR3 were profiled, and genomic DNA was the template. TCRdb itself ran the reads through MiXCR, one entry per CDR3 protein. This table has about 180,000 distinct CDR3 sequences, approximately 45% appearing once. This sample stems from a study of CD8+CD57+ T cells in acquired aplastic anemia. For the study at large: Roughly 3 ug was the average amount of DNA from sorted CD4+ and CD8+ cells. Sequencing produced an average of about 10 million reads per healthy donor for CD4+ cells.

Findings and caveats of the study: Patients and controls were found to share around 30 CD8+ CDR3 sequences. Patient and control CD8+ Simpson's diversity was not significantly different.

Trimming took 0 bases from V and 5 from J; bases not matched to a gene: 5. This CDR3 has 15 residues. CDR1 SEHNR and CDR2 FQNEAQ come from the germline V gene (reference sequence). The sequencing sample was made of sorted CD4+, CD8+, or CD8+CD57+ T cells (not recorded which) from PBMCs. This clonotype originated in a human donor in good health. The V and J genes are TRBV7-9 and TRBJ2-7, with 9 bases matching TRBD1. This chain's CDR3 is CASSLAGTGLHEQYF. CDR3 sequence (DNA): TGTGCCAGCAGCTTAGCCGGGACAGGGCTCCACGAGCAGTACTTC.